The text below deals with one T cell receptor beta chain. This clone was counted a single time. Its cognate antigen has yet to be identified. One base away there is no much larger clone; base qualities are not given. CDR1 and CDR2 (MNHEY, SMNVEV) derive from the germline V gene (reference sequence). The V end gives up 4 bases and the J end 7 bases, leaving 15 bases in the junction not matched to a gene. Counted from cysteine to phenylalanine, this CDR3 has 17 amino acids. Just the 51-base CDR3 DNA is kept, in frame starting at base 1. The data originate from a study of blood T cell repertoires in COVID-19 (dated by TCRdb to between 2020 and 2021). About the investigation overall: Samples covering the acute and convalescent phases of COVID-19 were provided by collaborators in the United States, Italy and Spain. The repertoires were made available in a free public database intended to serve as a resource for research on the immune response to SARS-CoV-2. The samples were drawn from two sources: the first 160 participants of the ongoing ImmuneRACE study, and 1,000 to 1,500 subjects contributed by 6 global collaborators. Sample metadata almost always included a de-identified subject ID, COVID-19 status, age in years and sex. HLA class I and class II types, where available, came from metadata supplied by the sample provider rather than from assay-based typing. The prospective study material was composed of cDNA or gDNA derived from T cells, B-cell-depleted T cells, or PBMCs. Subjects who had been exposed to COVID-19, were actively infected with it, or had recovered from it provided the deeply sampled blood TCRbeta repertoires that made up the dataset. General study outcomes and caveats: Clinical and demographic metadata were provided uncurated, with the amount varying by source and participant.

Whole blood was collected in K2EDTA tubes by collaborating institutions according to the institutions' own protocols. For TCRbeta analysis, collaborators shipped samples as frozen whole blood, isolated PBMCs, or DNA extracted from either of those sample types. The immunoSEQ Assay, a bias-controlled multiplex PCR, was used to amplify TCRbeta CDR3 regions from genomic DNA. The authors processed their data as follows. Nucleated cell counts per sample were estimated from amplification of reference gene primers within the assay. To quantify the absolute abundance of each unique TCRbeta CDR3 rearrangement, sequence reads were collapsed and filtered. For each sample, productive Simpson clonality was calculated as the square root of Simpson's diversity index over productive rearrangements. The clones in this table, taken by TCRdb from immuneACCESS, are in-frame only. Not every clone is retained; where verified, under half of the shortfall comes from an unresolved V gene, and the cause of the rest is unknown. The D gene and trimming were derived from the DNA, and the V and J assignments and clone size from that table. The sample includes under 400,000 clones, with nearly 90% observed a single time. Of the sample, roughly 6.8% falls within the top ten clones.

The clonotype comes from a man aged 18-30 years with active or convalescent COVID-19. Rearrangement joined TRBV27 to TRBJ2-2, with 7 central nucleotides matching TRBD2. Sequencing was carried out using peripheral blood. The DNA reads as follows: TGTGCCAGCAGTTACCCTTTTGGGGGGGGAAGAGGCGGGGAGCTGTTTTTT. This codes for CASSYPFGGGRGGELFF.